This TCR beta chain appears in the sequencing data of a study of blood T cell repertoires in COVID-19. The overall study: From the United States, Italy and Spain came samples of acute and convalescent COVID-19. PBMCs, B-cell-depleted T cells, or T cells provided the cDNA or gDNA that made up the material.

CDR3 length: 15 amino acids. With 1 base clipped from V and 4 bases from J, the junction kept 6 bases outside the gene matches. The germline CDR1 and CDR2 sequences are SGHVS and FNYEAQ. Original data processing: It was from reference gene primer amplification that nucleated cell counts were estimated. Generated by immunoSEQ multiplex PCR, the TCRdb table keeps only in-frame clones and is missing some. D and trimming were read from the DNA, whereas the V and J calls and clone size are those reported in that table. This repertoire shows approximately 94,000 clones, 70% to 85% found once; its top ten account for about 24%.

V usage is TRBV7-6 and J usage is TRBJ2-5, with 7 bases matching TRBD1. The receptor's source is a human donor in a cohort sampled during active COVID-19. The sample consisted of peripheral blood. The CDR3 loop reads CASSLEGAPRETQYF. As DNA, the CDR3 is TGTGCCAGCAGCTTAGAGGGGGCACCCCGAGAGACCCAGTACTTC.